This TCR beta chain originates from a study of metastatic and nonmetastatic thyroid tumors. No treatment of any kind had been given to any patient before thyroid surgery. The sample holds many counts of this clone. Per germline, CDR1 MNHNS and CDR2 SASEGT. The CDR3 extends over 14 amino acids. Trimming took 8 bases from V and 3 from J, leaving 17 bases between them. TCRdb reassembled clones from the PCR reads with MiXCR. Among about 92,000 clones listed, under 15% were seen once. This clonotype originated in a female donor with papillary thyroid cancer or a benign thyroid nodule (not recorded which). Some clones in this sample may be carry-over from other donors' samples. The sequencing sample was made of blood. V usage is TRBV6-1 and J usage is TRBJ2-7; tentative D call: TRBD2 (7 bases). CDR3 residues: CASRGGAGVYEQYF. CDR3 DNA sequence: TGTGCCAGCCGAGGGGGGGCGGGAGTCTACGAGCAGTACTTC.